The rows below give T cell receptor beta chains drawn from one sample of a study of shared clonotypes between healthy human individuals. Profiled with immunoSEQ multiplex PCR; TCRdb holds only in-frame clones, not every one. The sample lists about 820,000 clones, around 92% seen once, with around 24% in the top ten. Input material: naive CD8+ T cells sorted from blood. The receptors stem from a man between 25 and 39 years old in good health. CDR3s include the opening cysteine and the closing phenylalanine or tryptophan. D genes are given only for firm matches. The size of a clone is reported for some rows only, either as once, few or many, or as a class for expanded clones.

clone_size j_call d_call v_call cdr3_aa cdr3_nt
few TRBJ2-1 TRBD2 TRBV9 CASSATSGNSGEQFF TGTGCCAGCAGTGCTACTAGCGGGAATAGTGGTGAGCAGTTCTTC
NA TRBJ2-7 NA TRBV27 CASSLSRWDRLDEQYF TGTGCCAGCAGTTTATCGAGGTGGGATCGTTTAGACGAGCAGTACTTC
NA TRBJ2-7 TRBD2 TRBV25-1 CASSAPTSGRATNEQYF TGTGCCAGCAGTGCCCCTACTAGCGGGAGGGCGACAAACGAGCAGTACTTC
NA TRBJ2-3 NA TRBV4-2 CASSQESSGIADTQYF TGTGCCAGCAGCCAAGAGTCCTCAGGGATCGCAGATACGCAGTATTTT
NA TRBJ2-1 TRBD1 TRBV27 CASALGTGSHNEQFF TGTGCCAGCGCCCTCGGGACAGGGTCCCACAATGAGCAGTTCTTC
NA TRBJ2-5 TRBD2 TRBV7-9 CASSFQREGHETQYF TGTGCCAGCAGCTTTCAGCGGGAGGGCCATGAGACCCAGTACTTC
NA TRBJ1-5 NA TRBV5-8 CASSLGDRVGYNQPQHF TGTGCCAGCAGCTTGGGGGATAGGGTGGGATACAATCAGCCCCAGCATTTT
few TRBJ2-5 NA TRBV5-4 CASSLWNEETQYF TGTGCCAGCAGCTTGTGGAACGAAGAGACCCAGTACTTC
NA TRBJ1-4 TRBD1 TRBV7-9 CASSPPRGQGREKLFF TGTGCCAGCAGCCCGCCGCGGGGACAGGGTAGGGAAAAACTGTTTTTT
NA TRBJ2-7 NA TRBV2 CASKGFSSYEQYF TGTGCCAGCAAGGGGTTCAGCTCCTACGAGCAGTACTTC
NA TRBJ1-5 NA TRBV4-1 CASSQGNSNQPQHF TGCGCCAGCAGCCAAGGGAATAGCAATCAGCCCCAGCATTTT
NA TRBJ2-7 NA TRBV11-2 CASSTRASSDYEQYF TGTGCCAGCAGCACTCGAGCTAGCTCGGATTACGAGCAGTACTTC
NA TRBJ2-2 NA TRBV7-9 CASNTESTAYTGELFF TGTGCCAGCAATACCGAAAGTACAGCTTATACCGGGGAGCTGTTTTTT
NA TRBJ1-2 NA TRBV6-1 CASKGRVDYGYTF TGTGCCAGCAAGGGCAGGGTAGACTATGGCTACACCTTC
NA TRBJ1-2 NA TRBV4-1 CASSQERSIQDLYGYTF TGCGCCAGCAGCCAAGAGCGAAGCATTCAGGACCTCTATGGCTACACCTTC
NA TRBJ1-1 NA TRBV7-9 CASSPSGSGHQAFF TGTGCCAGCAGCCCCTCCGGGAGCGGACACCAAGCTTTCTTT
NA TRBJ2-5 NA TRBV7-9 CASSGAGRNEETQYF TGTGCCAGCAGCGGAGCAGGAAGGAATGAAGAGACCCAGTACTTC
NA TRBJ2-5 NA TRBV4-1 CASSPMAGAETQYF TGCGCCAGCAGCCCGATGGCAGGGGCAGAGACCCAGTACTTC
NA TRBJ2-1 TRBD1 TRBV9 CASSEPGQGFNEQFF TGTGCCAGCAGCGAGCCGGGACAGGGCTTCAATGAGCAGTTCTTC
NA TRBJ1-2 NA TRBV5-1 CASSLGGFDLVNYGYTF TGCGCCAGCAGCTTGGGAGGTTTTGACCTAGTTAACTATGGCTACACCTTC
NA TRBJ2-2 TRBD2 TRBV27 CASSPQTSGRGAGELFF TGTGCCAGCAGTCCTCAGACTAGCGGGAGAGGCGCCGGGGAGCTGTTTTTT
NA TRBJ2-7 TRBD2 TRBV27 CASSPGLGEYEQYF TGTGCCAGCAGTCCGGGACTAGGAGAATACGAGCAGTACTTC
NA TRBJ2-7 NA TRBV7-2 CASRGEGAPGYEQYF TGTGCCAGCAGGGGGGAGGGGGCTCCTGGTTACGAGCAGTACTTC
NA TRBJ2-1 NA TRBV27 CASKSGNRGNEQFF TGTGCCAGCAAATCGGGCAACCGAGGCAATGAGCAGTTCTTC
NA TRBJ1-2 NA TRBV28 CASSPGRVGNGYTF TGTGCCAGCAGTCCCGGGAGGGTCGGTAACGGCTACACCTTC
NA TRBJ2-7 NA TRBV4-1 CASSLLPSYEQYF TGCGCCAGCAGTCTCTTGCCCTCCTACGAGCAGTACTTC
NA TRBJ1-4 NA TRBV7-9 CASSFYATGATNEKLFF TGTGCCAGCAGCTTCTACGCGACGGGCGCAACTAATGAAAAACTGTTTTTT
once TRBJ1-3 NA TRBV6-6 CASSPTRNTIYF TGTGCCAGCAGTCCCACTAGAAACACCATATATTTT
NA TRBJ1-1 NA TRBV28 CASSRQREDTEAFF TGTGCCAGCAGCCGTCAAAGGGAGGACACTGAAGCTTTCTTT
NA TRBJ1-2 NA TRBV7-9 CASQKAPANYGYTF TGTGCCTCGCAGAAGGCACCAGCTAACTATGGCTACACCTTC
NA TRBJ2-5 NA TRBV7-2 CASSPRSDQETQYF TGTGCCAGCAGCCCCAGGTCCGACCAAGAGACCCAGTACTTC
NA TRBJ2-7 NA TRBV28 CASSLVRSSYEQYF TGTGCCAGCAGCTTGGTCCGCAGTTCATACGAGCAGTACTTC
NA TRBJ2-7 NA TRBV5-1 CASSLRVGYEQYF TGCGCCAGCAGCTTGAGGGTCGGCTACGAGCAGTACTTC
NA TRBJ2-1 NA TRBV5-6 CASSLVVNEQFF TGTGCCAGCAGCTTGGTGGTAAATGAGCAGTTCTTC
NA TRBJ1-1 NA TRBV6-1 CASRVRGLNTEAFF TGTGCCAGCAGGGTCAGGGGCTTGAACACTGAAGCTTTCTTT
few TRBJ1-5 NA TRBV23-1 CASSKQGGQGQPQHF TGCGCCAGCAGTAAGCAGGGTGGCCAGGGACAGCCCCAGCATTTT
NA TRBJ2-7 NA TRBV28 CASRPNRDSSSYEQYF TGTGCCAGCAGACCAAACCGGGACTCCAGCTCCTACGAGCAGTACTTC
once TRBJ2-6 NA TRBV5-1 CASSLEGASGANVLTF TGCGCCAGCAGCTTGGAAGGTGCCTCTGGGGCCAACGTCCTGACTTTC
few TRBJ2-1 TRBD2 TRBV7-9 CASSPQGSGHNEQFF TGTGCCAGCAGCCCCCAAGGTAGCGGGCACAATGAGCAGTTCTTC
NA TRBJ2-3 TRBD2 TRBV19 CASSTPRTSGLDTQYF TGTGCCAGTAGTACCCCCAGGACTAGCGGACTAGATACGCAGTATTTT
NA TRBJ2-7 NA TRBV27 CATSERSSYEQYF TGTGCCACCTCGGAGAGGAGCTCCTACGAGCAGTACTTC
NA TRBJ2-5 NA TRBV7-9 CASSLIQGETQYF TGTGCCAGCAGCTTAATCCAGGGAGAGACCCAGTACTTC
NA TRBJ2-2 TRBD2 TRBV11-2 CASSTDSLSLAPTGELFF TGTGCCAGCAGCACGGATTCCCTCTCACTAGCGCCCACCGGGGAGCTGTTTTTT